The 3 T cell receptor beta chains in this list originate from one sample, sequenced in a study of neurological immune-mediated disorders (dated 2019 in TCRdb). Libraries were made using 5' RACE. The sequencer was an Illumina HiSeq 2500. TCRdb reprocessed the public reads (quality trimming at Q25 with fastp, clone calling with MiXCR) and kept in-frame beta chains. Every entry covers one CDR3 protein and lists the most common genes and DNA from its rows. The sample records over 11,000 distinct CDR3 sequences, roughly 6.9% of which are singletons. The top ten constitute about 24% of the sample. Sequenced: CD8+ T cells from blood. These receptors were obtained from a woman between 40 and 55 years old in good health.

This clonotype came up many times. The rearrangement links TRBV5-1 to TRBJ2-7, with D perhaps matching TRBD1 (6 bases). This CDR3 is built from 14 residues. Trimming took 4 bases from V and 4 from J, leaving 15 bases between them. Germline V CDR1 and CDR2: SGHRS, YFSETQ. The CDR3 reads CASSPEAGEYEQYF. The CDR3 DNA reads as TGCGCCAGCAGCCCAGAGGCAGGGGAATACGAGCAGTACTTC.

This clonotype was counted at least ten times. The rearrangement links TRBV7-9 to TRBJ2-1; D is undetermined. Germline CDR1 SEHNR, CDR2 FQNEAQ (reference sequence). Trimming pared 3 bases from V and 6 bases from J, leaving 9 bases between. The CDR3 length is 13 residues. The CDR3, as DNA: TGTGCCAGCAGCTTTCTTCCAGGCAATGAGCAGTTCTTC. This gives the protein CASSFLPGNEQFF.

This clonotype was counted at least ten times. One end of the junction does not line up with germline, which may come from a read error. CDR3 residues: CASSQGTWNLTEAFF. As DNA, the CDR3 is TGTGCCAGCAGCCAAGGCACGTGGAACCTCACTGAAGCCTTCTTT. The V and J genes are TRBV14 and TRBJ1-1; D ambiguous. The CDR3 consists of 15 residues. The germline CDR1 and CDR2 sequences are SGHDN and FVKESK.